The 29 T cell receptor beta chains reported below all come from one sample, sequenced in a study of shared clonotypes between healthy human individuals. Sequencing used immunoSEQ multiplex PCR; TCRdb keeps in-frame clones, though not all of them. The repertoire holds roughly 2.2 million clones, 93% seen once, with 0.39% in the top ten. What was sequenced was naive CD4+ T cells from PBMCs. Subset indicated: CD45RA+ positively selected. The source of these receptors is a man aged 18-30 years in good health. Some clones in this sample may be carry-over from other donors' samples.

V is TRBV2 and J is TRBJ2-3; 9 positions match TRBD2. The CDR3 has 14 residues. The V segment lost 3 bases and the J segment 4 bases; nucleotides outside the gene matches: 2. The germline CDR1 and CDR2 sequences are SNHLY and FYNNEI. The CDR3 loop reads CASSEAGGPDTQYF. CDR3 bases: TGTGCCAGCAGTGAGGCGGGGGGGCCAGATACGCAGTATTTT.

The rearrangement uses TRBV27 and TRBJ2-1; 7 nucleotides line up with TRBD1. This CDR3 has 15 amino acids. The V gene's germline CDR1 is MNHEY and CDR2 SMNVEV (reference sequence). V was pared by 5 bases and J by 3 bases, with 7 bases of the junction left unmatched. The CDR3 is CASSLGDRYYNEQFF. Written as DNA, the CDR3 is TGTGCCAGCAGTCTAGGGGACAGATACTACAATGAGCAGTTCTTC.

This chain joins TRBV5-4 and TRBJ2-5, with D possibly being TRBD1 (5 bases). CDR1 and CDR2 (germline): SGHNT, YYREEE (reference sequence). The CDR3 sequence is 14 residues long. Trimming removed 0 bases at V and 8 bases at J, with 14 bases between. This CDR3 is CASSLESGKGTQYF. DNA for the CDR3: TGTGCCAGCAGCTTGGAGTCAGGGAAGGGAACCCAGTACTTC.

This chain joins TRBV2 and TRBJ1-1; D unclear. The CDR3 totals 12 residues. V was shortened by 6 bases and J by 10 bases, with 15 bases between the two germline ends. Germline CDR1 SNHLY, CDR2 FYNNEI. CDR3 residues: CASSGTGGRAFF. The CDR3 region has the DNA TGTGCCAGCAGCGGAACGGGAGGTCGAGCTTTCTTT.

The genes are TRBV25-1 and TRBJ2-7; 14 bases align to TRBD2. Germline V gene sequence: CDR1 MGHDK, CDR2 SYGVNS. The CDR3 is 16 amino acids. V lost 2 bases, J lost 4 bases, and 4 bases stayed unmatched. DNA for the CDR3: TGTGCCAGCAGTGAACCAGGGACTAGCGGGAGTTACGAGCAGTACTTC. Encoded protein: CASSEPGTSGSYEQYF.

The genes are TRBV29-1 and TRBJ1-1, with D possibly matching TRBD1 (5 bases). Germline CDR1 is SQVTM and CDR2 is ANQGSEA. The CDR3 spans 11 residues. V was shortened by 2 bases and J by 11 bases, with 12 bases between the two germline ends. This chain's CDR3 is CSVEPGGEAFF. Here the CDR3 DNA reads TGCAGCGTTGAACCCGGGGGTGAGGCTTTCTTT.

This clone was found once. The chain uses TRBV7-2 and TRBJ2-4; 9 bases line up with TRBD2. This CDR3 has 16 amino acids. Germline values: CDR1 SGHTA, CDR2 FQGNSA. With 5 bases clipped from V and 5 bases from J, the junction kept 10 bases outside the gene matches. CDR3 protein: CASSPSSGDVENIQYF. The CDR3 DNA is TGTGCCAGCAGCCCATCTAGCGGGGACGTCGAAAACATTCAGTACTTC.

J is TRBJ1-5 and V is TRBV9; D may be TRBD1 (5 bases). Per germline, CDR1 SGDLS and CDR2 YYNGEE. This CDR3 comprises 18 residues. V gave up 5 bases and J gave up 0 bases, with 21 bases separating them. The CDR3 coding sequence is TGTGCCAGCAGGGGACCCAAGGCGCACAGATATAGCAATCAGCCCCAGCATTTT. This encodes CASRGPKAHRYSNQPQHF.

The CDR3 spells CAISDGQGQETQYF. CDR3 nucleotides: TGTGCCATCAGTGACGGACAGGGCCAAGAGACCCAGTACTTC. The chain employs TRBV10-3 and TRBJ2-5; 8 bases fit TRBD1. The CDR3 length is 14 residues. V gave up 3 bases and J gave up 1 base; unmatched junction bases: 1. Germline V gene lookup returns CDR1 ENHRY and CDR2 SYGVKD.

This sequence joins TRBV7-9 and TRBJ1-2, with a possible D match to TRBD1 (6 bases). The V gene's germline CDR1 is SEHNR and CDR2 FQNEAQ (reference sequence). The CDR3 is 16 residues long. Trimming cost V 0 bases and J 7 bases, with 18 bases left between them. This CDR3 is CASSLAQGQGSAGYTF. The CDR3 DNA reads as TGTGCCAGCAGCTTAGCGCAGGGGCAGGGAAGCGCTGGCTACACCTTC. The full variable domain, with the rest looked up from reference TRBV7-9 and TRBJ1-2, is DTGVSQNPRHKITKRGQNVTFRCDPISEHNRLYWYRQTLGQGPEFLTYFQNEAQLEKSRLLSDRFSAERPKGSFSTLEIQRTEQGDSAMYLCASSLAQGQGSAGYTFGSGTRLTVV.

This rearrangement joins TRBV9 to TRBJ2-2; perhaps TRBD1 as D (5 bases). This CDR3 contains 15 residues. In germline, CDR1 is SGDLS, CDR2 YYNGEE. V was pared by 1 base and J by 7 bases, with 14 bases between. DNA of the CDR3: TGTGCCAGCAGCGTACAGGGCCTCCTCGGCGGGGAGCTGTTTTTT. This translates into CASSVQGLLGGELFF.

This chain uses TRBV4-1 with TRBJ2-1; 9 nucleotides line up with TRBD2. The V gene end was trimmed by 1 base and the J gene end by 9 bases; junction bases not matched to a gene: 13. The CDR3 spans 17 residues. Germline CDR1 is MGHRA and CDR2 is YSYEKL. CDR3 region: CASSQGLGGRALGEQFF. In DNA, the CDR3 is TGCGCCAGCAGCCAAGGACTCGGCGGGAGGGCCTTAGGTGAGCAGTTCTTC.

This chain joins TRBV6-5 and TRBJ2-7; D remains ambiguous. V dropped 6 bases and J dropped 6 bases, with 12 bases sitting between them. CDR3 length: 12 residues. From germline, CDR1 is MNHEY and CDR2 SVGAGI. The CDR3 bases are TGTGCCAGCAGCGGCCGAGGTCGCGAGCAGTACTTC. Its translation: CASSGRGREQYF.

The chain recombines TRBV19 with TRBJ1-5; D is possibly TRBD1 (5 bases). The V end lost 4 bases, the J end lost 6 bases, and 10 bases lay between the germline ends. Per the germline V gene, CDR1 is LNHDA and CDR2 is SQIVND (reference sequence). The CDR3 has 13 amino acids. CDR3 region: CASSTRTTQPQHF. The CDR3 nucleotides are TGTGCCAGTAGTACCCGGACAACTCAGCCCCAGCATTTT.

This sequence joins TRBV29-1 and TRBJ2-7, with D possibly being TRBD2 (7 bases). Germline V gene data show CDR1 as SQVTM and CDR2 as ANQGSEA. Between the trimmed V and J ends, which lost 7 bases and 2 bases, there was a span of 15 bases. CDR3 size: 13 residues. CDR3 sequence reads: CSAGGTVTYEQYF. The DNA for the CDR3 is TGCAGCGCGGGGGGCACAGTAACCTACGAGCAGTACTTC.

Only one count was recorded for this clone. The chain couples TRBV18 to TRBJ2-5; a possible D gene is TRBD2 (6 bases). Germline CDR1 KGHSH, CDR2 LQKENI. V was clipped by 10 bases and J by 3 bases, with 21 bases between them. The CDR3 loop spans 15 amino acids. As DNA, the CDR3 is TGTGCCACCGGGGCTAGCGCACGGAGGGAAGAGACCCAGTACTTC. It yields the protein CATGASARREETQYF.

The chain employs TRBV7-3 and TRBJ1-2, with TRBD1 identical over 7 bases. Germline V CDR1 and CDR2: SGHTA, FQGTGA. V shed 4 bases, J shed 8 bases, and the junction held 7 bases outside the gene matches. This CDR3 comprises 13 residues. The CDR3 DNA reads as TGTGCCAGCAGCTCGGTAGGGGGCGGCGGCTACACCTTC. Amino acid sequence: CASSSVGGGGYTF.

The chain joins TRBV7-9 to TRBJ2-3, with D hard to call. V shed 5 bases and J shed 2 bases, with 8 bases lying between them. This CDR3 is 13 amino acids long. Germline V gene lookup returns CDR1 SEHNR and CDR2 FQNEAQ (reference sequence). The CDR3 DNA reads as TGTGCCAGCAGCCCTAGGGCCACAGATACGCAGTATTTT. Protein sequence: CASSPRATDTQYF. Looking up the rest from reference TRBV7-9 and TRBJ2-3 gives the full variable domain: DTGVSQNPRHKITKRGQNVTFRCDPISEHNRLYWYRQTLGQGPEFLTYFQNEAQLEKSRLLSDRFSAERPKGSFSTLEIQRTEQGDSAMYLCASSPRATDTQYFGPGTRLTVL.

The genes are TRBV5-1 and TRBJ2-1; 8 bases match TRBD1. The CDR3 runs 15 residues. Germline V gene sequence: CDR1 SGHRS, CDR2 YFSETQ. Trimming removed 5 bases from V and 6 bases from J; junction bases left unmatched: 10. In DNA, the CDR3 is TGCGCCAGCAGAGAAGGACAGGGAGCGGGCAATGAGCAGTTCTTC. It specifies CASREGQGAGNEQFF.

The V gene is TRBV27, the J gene TRBJ1-2; 9 bases match TRBD1. The CDR3 contains 15 residues. Per germline, CDR1 MNHEY and CDR2 SMNVEV (reference sequence). Germline trimming cut 7 bases from V and 2 bases from J; bases unmatched to any gene: 8. The DNA for the CDR3 is TGTGCCAGCACCAGTCCCGGGACAGGGAACTATGGCTACACCTTC. Its translation: CASTSPGTGNYGYTF.

V gene TRBV28 combines with J gene TRBJ2-3; D is perhaps TRBD1 (5 bases). Germline CDR1 MDHEN, CDR2 SYDVKM. This CDR3 region has 12 residues. Trimming cost V 10 bases and J 4 bases, with 12 bases left between them. The CDR3 DNA follows: TGTGCCATCGCCGACAGTCCAGATACGCAGTATTTT. Encoded protein: CAIADSPDTQYF.

The CDR3 loop is CASSLAGRGGNEQFF. CDR3 DNA: TGTGCCAGCAGTTTAGCGGGCCGTGGGGGCAATGAGCAGTTCTTC. V is TRBV6-5 and J is TRBJ2-1; 7 nucleotides match TRBD2. CDR1 and CDR2 (germline): MNHEY, SVGAGI. The CDR3 is made up of 15 amino acids. With V trimmed by 4 bases and J by 6 bases, 9 bases remained unmatched.

About this clone itself: The sample contains more than one DNA sequence encoding this CDR3. The V call is TRBV28, the J call TRBJ2-7; TRBD1 agrees at 11 bases. The trim removed 5 bases at V and 2 bases at J, leaving 5 bases unmatched. CDR3 length: 15 amino acids. The germline V gene has CDR1 MDHEN and CDR2 SYDVKM. The CDR3: CASSPGTGGAYEQYF. The CDR3 nucleotides are TGTGCCAGCAGTCCCGGGACAGGGGGTGCCTACGAGCAGTACTTC.

The chain uses TRBV5-6 and TRBJ2-3; 9 bases agree with TRBD2. The germline V gene has CDR1 SGHDT and CDR2 YYEEEE. Trimming cost V 4 bases and J 4 bases; bases outside gene matches: 10. The CDR3 spans 16 residues. CDR3 in amino acids: CASSRRVSGSSDTQYF. The CDR3 nucleotides are TGTGCCAGCAGCCGGAGGGTTAGCGGGAGTTCAGATACGCAGTATTTT. The full variable domain, with the rest looked up from reference TRBV5-6 and TRBJ2-3, is DAGVTQSPTHLIKTRGQQVTLRCSPKSGHDTVSWYQQALGQGPQFIFQYYEEEERQRGNFPDRFSGHQFPNYSSELNVNALLLGDSALYLCASSRRVSGSSDTQYFGPGTRLTVL.

V usage is TRBV4-1 and J usage is TRBJ1-5; D remains ambiguous. V was trimmed by 0 bases and J by 6 bases, leaving 12 bases between them. Germline V gives CDR1 MGHRA, CDR2 YSYEKL. This CDR3 is 15 amino acids long. CDR3 region: CASSQDLGGPQPQHF. DNA of the CDR3: TGCGCCAGCAGCCAAGATCTGGGTGGGCCTCAGCCCCAGCATTTT.

The chain has TRBV10-3 and TRBJ2-1, with D perhaps matching TRBD1 or TRBD2 (6 bases each). The CDR3 totals 14 residues. Germline CDR1 ENHRY, CDR2 SYGVKD. Trimming took 10 bases from V and 6 from J, leaving 19 bases between them. CDR3 coding DNA: TGTGCCACCGAACAGGGACTCCGCGTCAATGAGCAGTTCTTC. Its protein is CATEQGLRVNEQFF.

The CDR3 DNA sequence: TGTGCCAGCAGTGCACCCGGACAGGGCAATCAGCCCCAGCATTTT. Protein: CASSAPGQGNQPQHF. The chain employs TRBV25-1 and TRBJ1-5; 7 bases map to TRBD1. This CDR3 region has 15 residues. Germline trimming cut 4 bases from V and 2 bases from J; bases unmatched to any gene: 5. Germline CDR1 MGHDK, CDR2 SYGVNS.

This clone was counted a single time. The gene calls are TRBV29-1 and TRBJ2-7, with TRBD1 identical over 12 bases. V lost 4 bases to trimming and J lost 5 bases; unmatched junction nucleotides: 21. The CDR3 has 19 amino acids. Looked up from germline, CDR1 is SQVTM and CDR2 is ANQGSEA. DNA of the CDR3: TGCAGCGTTGCCAGACCCTGGGGGGTAACCGGGACAGGGGGCAACGAGCAGTACTTC. Translated, it gives CSVARPWGVTGTGGNEQYF.

This chain connects TRBV7-2 to TRBJ1-5; D is uncertain. Germline CDR1 reads SGHTA; CDR2 reads FQGNSA. The CDR3 has 13 residues. The ends were cut back, 6 bases at V and 2 bases at J, with 8 bases in the middle. This CDR3 reads CASSRVRNQPQHF. DNA of the CDR3: TGTGCCAGCAGTAGGGTACGCAATCAGCCCCAGCATTTT. Variable domain in full (rest from reference TRBV7-2 and TRBJ1-5): GAGVSQSPSNKVTEKGKDVELRCDPISGHTALYWYRQSLGQGLEFLIYFQGNSAPDKSGLPSDRFSAERTGGSVSTLTIQRTQQEDSAVYLCASSRVRNQPQHFGDGTRLSIL.